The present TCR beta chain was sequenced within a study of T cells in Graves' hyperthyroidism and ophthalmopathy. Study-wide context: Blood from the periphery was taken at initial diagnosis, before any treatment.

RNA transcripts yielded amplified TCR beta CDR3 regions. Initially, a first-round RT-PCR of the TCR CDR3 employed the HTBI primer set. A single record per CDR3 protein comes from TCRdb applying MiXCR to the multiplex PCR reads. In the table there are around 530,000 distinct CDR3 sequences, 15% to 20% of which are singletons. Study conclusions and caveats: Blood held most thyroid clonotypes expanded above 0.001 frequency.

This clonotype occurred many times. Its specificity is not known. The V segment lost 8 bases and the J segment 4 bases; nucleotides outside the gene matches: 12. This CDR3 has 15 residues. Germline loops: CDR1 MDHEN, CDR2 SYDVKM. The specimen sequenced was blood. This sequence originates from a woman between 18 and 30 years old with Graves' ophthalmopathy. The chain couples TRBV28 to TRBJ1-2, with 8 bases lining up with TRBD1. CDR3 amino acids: CASGDRGTDLYGYTF. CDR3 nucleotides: TGTGCCAGCGGAGACAGGGGCACTGATCTCTATGGCTACACCTTC.